Below are 7 T cell receptor beta chains sequenced from a single sample in a study of blood T cells in healthy people across ages. The second PCR ran about 6 to 11 cycles with a sample-barcoded 5' primer and J-beta primers. In TCRdb, the 5' RACE reads were re-called with MiXCR into one record per CDR3 protein. This table has 1.5 million to 2 million distinct CDR3 sequences, 28% appearing once. Source material: blood. The receptor source for this set is a woman younger than 45 in good health.

This clonotype showed up just a few times. The chain links TRBV5-6 to TRBJ1-6; 7 bases agree with TRBD1. Per germline, CDR1 SGHDT and CDR2 YYEEEE. Trimming cost V 1 base and J 7 bases; bases outside gene matches: 5. This CDR3 region has 15 residues. CDR3 nucleotides: TGTGCCAGCAGCTTGAGGGGGCTGATCAATTCACCCCTCCACTTT. This sequence encodes CASSLRGLINSPLHF.

In this sample, this clonotype turned up many times. J is TRBJ2-7 and V is TRBV27; 8 bases line up with TRBD1. V shed 5 bases and J 3 bases; nucleotides not matched to a gene: 9. The CDR3 spans 15 residues. CDR1 and CDR2 from the germline V gene are MNHEY and SMNVEV (reference sequence). CDR3 nucleotide sequence: TGTGCCAGCAGTGTCGTCGGGACAGGACACTACGAGCAGTACTTC. It specifies CASSVVGTGHYEQYF.

The gene calls are TRBV28 and TRBJ2-2; D might be TRBD2 (6 bases). With 7 bases removed from V and 7 bases from J, the gap between germline ends came to 19 bases. Germline V gives CDR1 MDHEN, CDR2 SYDVKM. The CDR3 contains 15 residues. CDR3 sequence reads: CASTAGIEFGGELFF. The CDR3 DNA reads as TGTGCCAGCACTGCGGGGATTGAGTTCGGCGGGGAGCTGTTTTTT.

This clonotype was counted many times. The V gene is TRBV20-1, the J gene TRBJ2-7; 7 bases align to TRBD1. Germline loops: CDR1 DFQATT, CDR2 SNEGSKA (reference sequence). The V and J ends lost 3 bases and 2 bases, in that order; junction bases with no gene match: 7. The CDR3 spans 14 residues. CDR3 nucleotides: TGCAGTGCTAGGGGGACAGCCGTTACCTACGAGCAGTACTTC. Its translation: CSARGTAVTYEQYF.

The chain has TRBV4-3 and TRBJ2-1; D possibly corresponds to TRBD2 (6 bases). The germline gives CDR1 LGHNA, CDR2 YSLEER. V lost 5 bases and J 2 bases, leaving 19 bases between the germline ends. The CDR3 consists of 17 residues. CDR3: CASSEVRGIEPYNEQFF. The CDR3 DNA sequence: TGCGCCAGCAGCGAAGTTCGGGGGATTGAACCCTACAATGAGCAGTTCTTC.

V and J are TRBV4-1 and TRBJ2-3, with 9 bases fitting TRBD1. The CDR3 sequence is 17 residues long. CDR1 is MGHRA, CDR2 YSYEKL, per germline. The trim removed 5 bases at V and 4 bases at J, leaving 13 bases unmatched. The CDR3 DNA sequence: TGCGCCAGCAGCGATATTTTTCCCGGGACAGGGCCAGATACGCAGTATTTT. It codes for CASSDIFPGTGPDTQYF.

The rearrangement uses TRBV7-8 and TRBJ2-1; D tentatively reads TRBD1 or TRBD2 (5 bases each). This CDR3 has 14 residues. Per the germline V gene, CDR1 is SGHVS and CDR2 is FQNEAQ. V lost 3 bases to trimming and J lost 9 bases, with 15 bases between them. CDR3 in DNA: TGTGCCAGCAGCTTGGATTCCGGGACCCTTGAGCAGTTCTTC. It codes for CASSLDSGTLEQFF.